Given below is one T cell receptor (beta chain) in context. Its antigen remains unidentified. Base qualities are missing; no much larger clone stands one base away. Unstimulated Tregs (CD4+CD25+CD127-), CD4+ non-Tregs (CD4+CD25-), CD4 and CD8 cells were FACS-sorted from thawed PBMCs. Blood from healthy controls was obtained either from healthy volunteers or as purchased buffy coats. Healthy control blood was processed to PBMCs by Ficoll density gradient and cryopreserved, and patient PBMCs were collected before and after transplant. This specimen belongs to a study of Tregs in tolerant kidney transplant recipients (dated 2019 in TCRdb). A note on the overall study: The study applied TCRbeta sequencing to find donor-specific regulatory T cells before combined kidney and bone marrow transplantation and then followed those same cells after transplant. TCRbeta repertoire sequencing was used in a few healthy controls to compare several ways of expanding Tregs specific for an allogeneic donor.

Here is what the overall study found, with its caveats: Biological reproducibility was not examined directly, but technical replication error appeared to be minimal. Expanding Tregs with activated donor B cells appeared to identify the most biologically relevant and donor-specific TCRbeta repertoire. The study was limited by small patient numbers, and the findings need validation in larger populations and under other immunosuppression protocols.

For TCRbeta CDR3 sequencing, genomic DNA from the sorted cells was extracted using the QIAGEN DNeasy Blood and Tissue Kit. Through immunoSEQ, high-throughput TCRbeta CDR3 sequencing was done commercially, including PCR amplification with internal controls and bias correction. Per the source publication's procedure: Unique productive TCRbeta sequences were defined by CDR3 nucleotide sequence when primers matched and otherwise by CDR3 amino acid sequence together with Vbeta and Jbeta genes. To correct sorting error, sequences shared between sorted populations at a frequency ratio of 2:1 or less were removed; the rest were assigned to the higher population. Sequences were defined as donor-reactive when expanded at least 5-fold in CFSE-low cells versus unstimulated cells and present at a frequency of at least 0.01% in CFSE-low cells. Repertoire divergence was quantified by Jensen-Shannon divergence using the top 100 TCRbeta sequences ranked by frequency. For samples with multiple sequencing runs, sorting error was corrected in each run separately before the runs were combined. The clones in this table, taken by TCRdb from immuneACCESS, are in-frame only. Not every clone is retained; where verified, under half of the shortfall comes from an unresolved V gene, and the cause of the rest is unknown. V, J and clone size are those of that table, while D and trimming were read from the DNA. The sample profile shows over 55,000 clones; around 88% of them were found once. The ten largest account for approximately 4.7% of the sample.

Via the germline V gene, CDR1 is MNHNS and CDR2 SASEGT. V is clipped by 11 bases and J by 6 bases, and the sequence between their germline boundaries is 23 bases long. Taken from cysteine to phenylalanine, the CDR3 has 15 residues. This entry keeps only the CDR3 DNA: 45 bases, framed from base 1. What was sequenced was CD4+ T cells from blood. This TCR was sampled from a human donor in good health. The rearrangement combines TRBV6-1 with TRBJ2-1; no D segment can be confidently identified. The bases read TGTGCCGGAACCTTATCCCCCGCCCTCCCCAATGAGCAGTTCTTC. Its product reads: CAGTLSPALPNEQFF.